Shown below are 24 T cell receptor beta chains from a single sample sequenced in a study of T cells in Graves' hyperthyroidism and ophthalmopathy. Amplification targeted TCR beta CDR3 regions from RNA transcripts. A first-round RT-PCR of the TCR CDR3 used the HTBI primer set. One entry per CDR3 protein, called by TCRdb with MiXCR from the multiplex PCR reads. This table holds 750,000 to 900,000 distinct CDR3 sequences, approximately 40% found once. Specimen: blood. The receptors originated from a man younger than 35 with Graves' hyperthyroidism.

This clonotype was seen a handful of times. The chain recombines TRBV2 with TRBJ2-7, with D tentatively TRBD1 (6 bases). From germline, CDR1 is SNHLY and CDR2 FYNNEI. The CDR3 covers 13 residues. V shed 6 bases and J shed 5 bases, with 14 bases lying between them. CDR3 protein: CASRHGQLHEQYF. DNA of the CDR3: TGTGCCAGCAGACACGGACAGTTACACGAGCAGTACTTC.

A note on this clonotype: Being one base from a much bigger clone, this may be a read error. This sequence joins TRBV10-3 and TRBJ1-1; D is uncertain. CDR3 length: 15 amino acids. Germline V gene sequence: CDR1 ENHRY, CDR2 SYGVKD. V dropped 2 bases and J dropped 1 base, with 11 bases sitting between them. The DNA for the CDR3 is TGTGCCATCAGTGAGAGTCCGGGGAGGAACACTGAAGCTTTCTTT. Its protein is CAISESPGRNTEAFF.

V is TRBV24-1 and J is TRBJ2-7; D not certain. Germline V gene sequence: CDR1 KGHDR, CDR2 SFDVKD. This CDR3 region has 12 residues. V was clipped by 9 bases and J by 3 bases, with 11 bases between them. The CDR3 sequence: CATSPDRYEQYF. The CDR3, as DNA: TGTGCCACCTCCCCGGATCGCTACGAGCAGTACTTC.

The chain couples TRBV7-9 to TRBJ2-6; D gene ambiguous. Germline CDR1 is SEHNR and CDR2 is FQNEAQ (reference sequence). V was cut by 8 bases and J by 2 bases, with 10 bases left in between. This CDR3 is 14 amino acids long. The CDR3 here is CASQAHTGANVLTF. CDR3 bases: TGTGCCAGCCAAGCGCATACTGGGGCCAACGTCCTGACTTTC. The full variable domain, with the rest looked up from reference TRBV7-9 and TRBJ2-6, is DTGVSQNPRHKITKRGQNVTFRCDPISEHNRLYWYRQTLGQGPEFLTYFQNEAQLEKSRLLSDRFSAERPKGSFSTLEIQRTEQGDSAMYLCASQAHTGANVLTFGAGSRLTVL.

This clonotype was found many times. V usage is TRBV10-1 and J usage is TRBJ2-5; D not certain. CDR3 length equals 13 residues. Trimming took 3 bases from V and 4 from J, leaving 9 bases between them. Germline lookup yields CDR1 WNHNN and CDR2 SYGVQD (reference sequence). The CDR3 nucleotides read TGCGCCAGCAGTGAACGGGTGGCAGAGACCCAGTACTTC. Translated: CASSERVAETQYF.

V usage is TRBV7-2 and J usage is TRBJ1-5, with D unclear. This CDR3 region has 14 residues. V was cut by 2 bases and J by 0 bases, with 5 bases left in between. CDR1 and CDR2 from the germline V gene are SGHTA and FQGNSA. The CDR3 DNA sequence: TGTGCCAGCAGCTTAATTTATAGCAATCAGCCCCAGCATTTT. Amino acid sequence: CASSLIYSNQPQHF.

This clonotype was detected a few times. The chain combines TRBV7-6 with TRBJ2-7; a weak D match, TRBD2 (5 bases). CDR1 and CDR2 (germline): SGHVS, FNYEAQ. The CDR3 has 13 residues. The V end lost 4 bases, the J end lost 3 bases, and 10 bases lay between the germline ends. Written as DNA, the CDR3 is TGTGCCAGCAGCTCCTACGACTACTACGAGCAGTACTTC. This codes for CASSSYDYYEQYF.

This clonotype came up many times. The chain joins TRBV7-9 to TRBJ1-5; D ambiguous. This CDR3 spans 14 amino acids. Germline loops: CDR1 SEHNR, CDR2 FQNEAQ (reference sequence). The V end lost 5 bases, the J end lost 2 bases, and 10 bases lay between the germline ends. The CDR3 region is CASSPEGGNQPQHF. CDR3 coding DNA: TGTGCCAGCAGCCCCGAGGGAGGCAATCAGCCCCAGCATTTT.

The chain joins TRBV13 to TRBJ2-7; TRBD1 aligns across 9 bases. This CDR3 region has 15 residues. V lost 5 bases, J lost 1 base, and 6 bases stayed unmatched. Germline V lookup: CDR1 PRHDT, CDR2 FYEKMQ (reference sequence). CDR3 bases: TGTGCCAGCAGCCCCTCGGACAGGGGATCCTACGAGCAGTACTTC. Its protein product is CASSPSDRGSYEQYF.

Ten or more counts support this clonotype. The gene calls are TRBV20-1 and TRBJ1-6; D gene uncertain. The germline V gene encodes CDR1 DFQATT and CDR2 SNEGSKA (reference sequence). CDR3 size: 13 residues. With 0 bases removed from V and 6 bases from J, the gap between germline ends came to 6 bases. CDR3 sequence reads: CSARDRSNSPLHF. CDR3 in DNA: TGCAGTGCTAGAGATCGGAGTAATTCACCCCTCCACTTT.

This clonotype was seen ten or more times. The chain is built from TRBV29-1 and TRBJ1-1; possibly TRBD1 for D (5 bases). This CDR3 region has 11 residues. The V end lost 0 bases, the J end lost 11 bases, and 10 bases lay between the germline ends. Germline CDR1 is SQVTM and CDR2 is ANQGSEA. The CDR3, as DNA: TGCAGCGTTGAAGACGCCCGGGGGGCTTTCTTT. Its translation: CSVEDARGAFF.

This clonotype appeared once. In nucleotides, the CDR3 is TGTGCCAGCAGTGACCGAACTTCTAACTATGGCTACACCTTC. It yields the protein CASSDRTSNYGYTF. This chain joins TRBV25-1 and TRBJ1-2; D unresolved. Germline CDR1 is MGHDK and CDR2 is SYGVNS. The V end was cut by 3 bases, the J end by 0 bases, with 8 bases between. CDR3 length: 14 residues.

At least ten counts were recorded for this clonotype. The chain is built from TRBV20-1 and TRBJ2-7; D call uncertain. This CDR3 is 13 amino acids long. V was shortened by 8 bases and J by 3 bases, with 17 bases between the two germline ends. Germline V gene sequence: CDR1 DFQATT, CDR2 SNEGSKA (reference sequence). CDR3 bases: TGCAGTACGACTGGGTCGGGCCACTACGAGCAGTACTTC. It is translated as CSTTGSGHYEQYF.

At least ten counts were recorded for this clonotype. The chain is built from TRBV10-2 and TRBJ2-7; a possible D gene is TRBD2 (6 bases). V shed 8 bases and J shed 1 base, with 12 bases lying between them. The CDR3 totals 13 residues. Germline V gene lookup returns CDR1 WSHSY and CDR2 SAAADI. This CDR3 reads CASCLAGSYEQYF. DNA for the CDR3: TGCGCCAGCTGTTTGGCGGGGTCCTACGAGCAGTACTTC.

This clonotype occurred once. This chain joins TRBV7-2 and TRBJ2-3, with 9 positions matching TRBD2. From germline, CDR1 is SGHTA and CDR2 FQGNSA. Losses at the gene ends were 8 bases for V and 3 bases for J; bases not matched to a gene: 6. The CDR3 has 14 residues. Here the CDR3 DNA reads TGTGCCAGCCGCGCCCTAGCGGGGACAGATACGCAGTATTTT. The encoded protein is CASRALAGTDTQYF. Full variable domain (missing parts from reference TRBV7-2 and TRBJ2-3): GAGVSQSPSNKVTEKGKDVELRCDPISGHTALYWYRQSLGQGLEFLIYFQGNSAPDKSGLPSDRFSAERTGGSVSTLTIQRTQQEDSAVYLCASRALAGTDTQYFGPGTRLTVL.

This clonotype was detected a few times. The chain carries TRBV6-5 and TRBJ2-7, with D perhaps being TRBD1 or TRBD2 (5 bases each). CDR1 is MNHEY and CDR2 is SVGAGI in the germline V gene. V lost 10 bases, J lost 2 bases, and 15 bases lay in between. CDR3 length: 13 residues. The CDR3 loop is CATNSGPTYEQYF. The CDR3 coding sequence is TGTGCCACAAATTCGGGACCAACCTACGAGCAGTACTTC.

This clonotype was seen a few times. J is TRBJ1-4 and V is TRBV4-2; D gene unclear. This CDR3 is 13 amino acids long. The V end lost 0 bases, the J end lost 5 bases, and 4 bases lay between the germline ends. CDR1 and CDR2 from the germline V gene are LGHNA and YNFKEQ. CDR3 amino acids: CASSQEENEKLFF. CDR3 bases: TGTGCCAGCAGCCAAGAGGAGAATGAAAAACTGTTTTTT.

There are many counts of this clonotype. The V gene is TRBV13, the J gene TRBJ1-2, with 10 bases that match TRBD1. The CDR3 has 12 residues. Per germline, CDR1 PRHDT and CDR2 FYEKMQ (reference sequence). The ends lost 4 bases at V and 12 bases at J; junction bases unmatched: 5. The DNA for the CDR3 is TGTGCCAGCAGCTCCGGACAGGGGGACCACACCTTC. It translates to CASSSGQGDHTF.

Note on this clonotype: It may be a read error: a sequence one base away is much more abundant. The rearrangement uses TRBV4-1 and TRBJ1-1; 7 bases align to TRBD1. The germline CDR1 and CDR2 sequences are MGHRA and YSYEKL. The CDR3 covers 12 residues. CDR3 protein: CASSQADREALF. For the CDR3, the DNA is TGCGCCAGCAGCCAAGCCGACAGGGAAGCTCTCTTT.

CDR3 residues: CASSGLGGELFF. CDR3 in DNA: TGTGCCAGCAGCGGGTTGGGCGGGGAGCTGTTTTTT. This rearrangement joins TRBV9 to TRBJ2-2; no firm D call. Trimming took off 3 bases at V and 7 bases at J, with 7 bases between the two ends. Germline values: CDR1 SGDLS, CDR2 YYNGEE. This CDR3 has 12 residues.

Ten or more counts support this clonotype. The chain recombines TRBV2 with TRBJ1-6, with a possible D match to TRBD1 (6 bases). This CDR3 is 17 amino acids long. The germline V gene has CDR1 SNHLY and CDR2 FYNNEI. Trimming took off 0 bases at V and 0 bases at J, with 9 bases between the two ends. Here the CDR3 reads CASSEAGASSYNSPLHF. As DNA, the CDR3 is TGTGCCAGCAGTGAAGCGGGGGCCAGCTCCTATAATTCACCCCTCCACTTT.

The V gene is TRBV5-1, the J gene TRBJ2-7, with 11 bases aligning to TRBD2. Germline-derived CDR1 and CDR2 are SGHRS and YFSETQ. After removal of 0 bases from V and 5 bases from J, the junction contained 7 bases not matched to a gene. The CDR3 runs to 16 residues. The CDR3 DNA reads as TGCGCCAGCAGCTTGGCCGGGCTAGCGGGAGGTAACGAGCAGTACTTC. Translating gives CASSLAGLAGGNEQYF.

This chain connects TRBV7-9 to TRBJ2-5; 7 bases are a match to TRBD2. This CDR3 comprises 12 residues. Germline trimming cut 6 bases from V and 7 bases from J; bases unmatched to any gene: 5. CDR1 and CDR2 (germline): SEHNR, FQNEAQ (reference sequence). CDR3 DNA sequence: TGTGCCAGCAGAGCGGGGTCCGGGACCCAGTACTTC. The encoded protein is CASRAGSGTQYF.

As concerns this clonotype: Possible read error: a much larger clone is one base away. The genes are TRBV15 and TRBJ2-5; tentative D call: TRBD2 (5 bases). The germline V gene encodes CDR1 LNHNV and CDR2 YYDKDF (reference sequence). Trimming removed 3 bases at V and 4 bases at J, with 21 bases between. CDR3 length: 17 amino acids. CDR3 residues: CATSRPPTGGPGETQYF. CDR3 nucleotide sequence: TGTGCCACCAGCAGGCCCCCGACTGGCGGGCCAGGAGAGACCCAGTACTTC.